Following are 15 T cell receptor beta chains from one sample sequenced in a study of post-analysis software for immune sequencing data. Study-level results: In patients, TRBV5-6, TRBV5-1 and TRBV20-1 belonged to four or five TRBV segments found more frequently than in controls.

Carried by the TCR beta cDNA libraries were unique molecular identifiers. TCRdb reanalysed the PCR reads using MiXCR and keeps one entry per CDR3 protein. The sample lists hundreds of thousands of distinct CDR3 sequences, approximately 53% occurring once. The antigens for these receptors are not known. Source material: blood. Receptors were obtained from a girl aged 10-17 years with multiple sclerosis.

This chain uses TRBV20-1 with TRBJ2-4, with D unclear. V lost 0 bases and J 0 bases, leaving 9 bases between the germline ends. This CDR3 comprises 15 residues. The V gene's germline CDR1 is DFQATT and CDR2 SNEGSKA (reference sequence). CDR3 loop: CSAREDLLAKNIQYF. The DNA of the CDR3 is TGCAGTGCTAGAGAAGACCTTCTAGCCAAAAACATTCAGTACTTC.

In DNA form, the CDR3 reads TGCGCCAGCAGCTCCGTACAGGGGGCTATAGTGTCTGGGGCCAACGTCCTGACTTTC. Protein sequence: CASSSVQGAIVSGANVLTF. This sequence joins TRBV5-1 and TRBJ2-6, with 9 bases lining up with TRBD1. V shed 3 bases, J shed 1 base, and the junction held 11 bases outside the gene matches. The CDR3 is 19 residues long. Germline CDR1 and CDR2: SGHRS and YFSETQ.

This sequence joins TRBV29-1 and TRBJ2-7; D is possibly TRBD1 (5 bases). V was clipped by 3 bases and J by 0 bases, with 12 bases between them. CDR1 is SQVTM, CDR2 ANQGSEA, per germline. This CDR3 contains 14 residues. The CDR3, as DNA: TGCAGCGTTGAGAGCGACAGCGCCTCCTACGAGCAGTACTTC. It specifies CSVESDSASYEQYF.

This chain uses TRBV5-5 with TRBJ2-7, with 8 nucleotides matching TRBD2. This CDR3 spans 16 amino acids. With V trimmed by 5 bases and J by 3 bases, 13 bases remained unmatched. Germline assignment: CDR1 SGHKS and CDR2 YYEKEE (reference sequence). Here the CDR3 reads CASSTGGAIWGYEQYF. CDR3 coding DNA: TGTGCCAGCAGTACCGGGGGGGCGATATGGGGCTACGAGCAGTACTTC.

The genes are TRBV5-1 and TRBJ2-1, with 15 bases lining up with TRBD2. The trim removed 4 bases at V and 5 bases at J, leaving 7 bases unmatched. There are 17 residues in the CDR3. Germline-derived CDR1 and CDR2 are SGHRS and YFSETQ. CDR3 loop: CASSPGTSGRLDNEQFF. CDR3 DNA sequence: TGCGCCAGCAGCCCTGGGACTAGCGGGAGGCTTGACAATGAGCAGTTCTTC.

In its sample, this clonotype was seen a few times. The V call is TRBV9, the J call TRBJ1-1, with no clear D. The CDR3 runs 13 residues. Germline V lookup: CDR1 SGDLS, CDR2 YYNGEE. V was clipped by 4 bases and J by 10 bases, with 17 bases between them. CDR3 sequence reads: CASSPLVREGAFF. CDR3 DNA: TGTGCCAGCAGCCCGCTGGTAAGGGAGGGAGCTTTCTTT.

For this clonotype: A much larger clone lies a single base off, so this may be a read error. The chain couples TRBV3-1 to TRBJ2-5, with D unclear. The J call is uncertain, as TRBJ2-7 better fits the DNA end. CDR1 and CDR2 from the germline V gene are LGHDT and YNNKEL (reference sequence). The CDR3 has 11 residues. The CDR3 spells CASSYYHEQYF. The DNA for the CDR3 is TGTGCCAGCAGCTACTACCACGAGCAGTACTTC.

The V call is TRBV6-5, the J call TRBJ1-1, with a possible D match to TRBD1 (5 bases). Germline V gene data show CDR1 as MNHEY and CDR2 as SVGAGI. The CDR3 contains 15 residues. Trimming removed 5 bases from V and 5 bases from J, with 18 bases in between. The CDR3: CASSPNRGGYTEAFF. The CDR3 DNA reads as TGTGCCAGCAGTCCTAACCGGGGCGGGTATACTGAAGCTTTCTTT.

There are a few counts of this clonotype. The rearrangement joins TRBV29-1 to TRBJ2-7; D gene uncertain. Germline V lookup: CDR1 SQVTM, CDR2 ANQGSEA. V lost 0 bases to trimming and J lost 3 bases, with 6 bases between them. The length of the CDR3 is 12 residues. The CDR3 spells CSVEDPNYEQYF. The CDR3 bases are TGCAGCGTTGAAGATCCAAACTACGAGCAGTACTTC.

V usage is TRBV4-2 and J usage is TRBJ1-1; D is undetermined. V dropped 7 bases and J dropped 3 bases, with 12 bases sitting between them. CDR1 and CDR2 (germline): LGHNA, YNFKEQ. The CDR3 consists of 13 residues. CDR3 protein: CASTPRGDTEAFF. The CDR3 DNA is TGTGCCAGCACCCCTCGTGGGGACACTGAAGCTTTCTTT.

This clonotype showed up just once. The chain has TRBV5-1 and TRBJ2-1, with a weak D call TRBD1 (5 bases). The germline V and J ends were trimmed by 6 bases and 6 bases, with 16 bases remaining between them. In germline, CDR1 is SGHRS, CDR2 YFSETQ. This CDR3 has 14 residues. This chain's CDR3 is CASTWGSGINEQFF. Written as DNA, the CDR3 is TGCGCCAGCACTTGGGGCTCTGGGATCAATGAGCAGTTCTTC. The full variable domain, completed using reference TRBV5-1 and TRBJ2-1, is KAGVTQTPRYLIKTRGQQVTLSCSPISGHRSVSWYQQTPGQGLQFLFEYFSETQRNKGNFPGRFSGRQFSNSRSEMNVSTLELGDSALYLCASTWGSGINEQFFGPGTRLTVL.

The chain carries TRBV6-5 and TRBJ2-7, with D hard to call. Germline CDR1 is MNHEY and CDR2 is SVGAGI. There are 16 residues in the CDR3. V lost 6 bases and J lost 1, with 19 bases in between. The chain's CDR3 is CASSRGVSPSSYEQYF. The CDR3 coding sequence is TGTGCCAGCAGCCGTGGAGTATCGCCCTCTTCCTACGAGCAGTACTTC.

The chain combines TRBV9 with TRBJ2-3; D is ambiguous. The CDR3 is made up of 15 amino acids. The ends were cut back, 3 bases at V and 4 bases at J, with 15 bases in the middle. Germline values: CDR1 SGDLS, CDR2 YYNGEE. CDR3 amino acids: CASSENPAKADTQYF. Written as DNA, the CDR3 is TGTGCCAGCAGCGAAAACCCGGCGAAGGCAGATACGCAGTATTTT.

V and J are TRBV5-5 and TRBJ2-1; no clear D. The germline gives CDR1 SGHKS, CDR2 YYEKEE (reference sequence). The CDR3 runs to 14 residues. The V and J ends lost 3 bases and 5 bases respectively, with 12 bases between them. CDR3 loop: CASSSLVSHNEQFF. CDR3 DNA: TGTGCCAGCAGCTCGCTAGTTTCCCACAATGAGCAGTTCTTC.

This clonotype appeared a few times. The V gene is TRBV6-5, the J gene TRBJ2-7; possibly TRBD1 for D (5 bases). The ends were cut back, 0 bases at V and 2 bases at J, with 11 bases in the middle. Per the germline V gene, CDR1 is MNHEY and CDR2 is SVGAGI. The CDR3 has 15 residues. CDR3 region: CASSYSGDLTYEQYF. As DNA, the CDR3 is TGTGCCAGCAGTTACTCAGGGGATTTAACCTACGAGCAGTACTTC.